A selection of T cell receptor beta chains follows, all from one sample in a study of T-cell memory formation after mild COVID-19. TCRdb processed the 5' RACE reads anew with MiXCR; each CDR3 protein has one entry. The sample holds about 360,000 distinct CDR3 sequences, around 15% seen once. The sequencing sample was made of PBMCs or a T cell subset sorted from them (not recorded which). The receptors here all came from a man younger than 35 who had mild COVID-19 (a few samples of this study predate the infection). Cell type and time point are not known. CDR3s include the opening cysteine and the closing phenylalanine or tryptophan. The order of the fields is clone size, D gene, J gene, V gene, CDR3 protein, CDR3 DNA. A D gene is named only where the DNA matches it firmly. Only part of the rows carry a size: once, few, many, or a class if the clone is expanded.

few | NA | TRBJ1-1 | TRBV6-2/TRBV6-3 | CASSYPTGVDAFF | TGTGCCAGCAGTTACCCGACAGGAGTGGATGCTTTCTTT
NA | NA | TRBJ2-3 | TRBV24-1 | CATSGAGGGDTDTQYF | TGTGCCACCAGTGGAGCCGGGGGCGGCGACACAGATACGCAGTATTTT
NA | NA | TRBJ1-1 | TRBV11-2 | CASSLLRHGEAFF | TGTGCCAGCAGTCTACTTCGACACGGGGAAGCTTTCTTT
few | NA | TRBJ1-2 | TRBV5-6 | CASSLLNRNYGYTF | TGTGCCAGCAGCTTGCTAAACAGAAACTATGGCTACACCTTC
NA | TRBD1 | TRBJ1-2 | TRBV6-5 | CASGPQGWTGIFGYTF | TGTGCCAGCGGGCCCCAAGGTTGGACAGGGATTTTTGGCTACACCTTC
NA | TRBD2 | TRBJ2-5 | TRBV5-1 | CASSLETSGGAEETQYF | TGCGCCAGCAGCTTGGAAACCAGCGGGGGGGCGGAAGAGACCCAGTACTTC
NA | NA | TRBJ2-3 | TRBV5-1 | CASSLFTLGPTDTQYF | TGCGCCAGCAGCTTGTTCACTCTAGGCCCCACAGATACGCAGTATTTT
many | NA | TRBJ2-6 | TRBV12-3/TRBV12-4 | CASSSAGANVLTF | TGTGCCAGCAGTTCTGCTGGGGCCAACGTCCTGACTTTC
few | NA | TRBJ2-1 | TRBV4-3 | CASSQGGSPVNEQFF | TGCGCCAGCAGCCAGGGGGGCAGCCCCGTGAATGAGCAGTTCTTC
NA | NA | TRBJ2-3 | TRBV12-3/TRBV12-4 | CASKQDQADTQYF | TGTGCCAGCAAACAGGACCAGGCAGATACGCAGTATTTT
few | NA | TRBJ2-7 | TRBV6-4 | CASMGEQYF | TGTGCCAGCATGGGCGAGCAGTACTTC
few | NA | TRBJ1-5 | TRBV6-5 | CASSRARLNQPQHF | TGTGCCAGCAGTCGCGCCCGACTGAATCAGCCCCAGCATTTT
few | NA | TRBJ1-4 | TRBV3-1 | CASSQDRMGATNEKLFF | TGTGCCAGCAGCCAAGATCGAATGGGGGCAACTAATGAAAAACTGTTTTTT
few | NA | TRBJ1-5 | TRBV6-5 | CASSYRAGPWAQHF | TGTGCCAGCAGTTATCGGGCCGGGCCTTGGGCCCAGCATTTT
NA | NA | TRBJ1-1 | TRBV18 | CASSIGQDTEAFF | TGTGCCAGCTCAATAGGGCAGGACACTGAAGCTTTCTTT
few | NA | TRBJ2-2 | TRBV5-5 | CASSLSPPPRNGELFF | TGTGCCAGCAGCCTTTCCCCCCCTCCGCGTAACGGGGAGCTGTTTTTT
many | NA | TRBJ1-5 | TRBV29-1 | CTPPPSTRWGNQPQHF | TGCACCCCCCCCCCTTCCACCCGATGGGGCAATCAGCCCCAGCATTTT
few | TRBD2 | TRBJ2-2 | TRBV24-1 | CATGEGHTGELFF | TGTGCCACCGGGGAGGGGCACACCGGGGAGCTGTTTTTT
few | NA | TRBJ2-5 | TRBV4-1 | CASSQDLGGRETQYF | TGCGCCAGCAGCCAAGATCTCGGGGGCCGGGAGACCCAGTACTTC
few | NA | TRBJ2-3 | TRBV20-1 | CSASLAGFSTDTQYF | TGCAGTGCTAGTTTGGCGGGGTTTAGCACAGATACGCAGTATTTT
NA | NA | TRBJ2-7 | TRBV9 | CASSVGRQGSYEQYF | TGTGCCAGCAGCGTAGGAAGGCAGGGCTCCTACGAGCAGTACTTC
NA | NA | TRBJ2-2 | TRBV3-1 | CASSQRDTGELFF | TGTGCCAGCAGCCAACGGGACACCGGGGAGCTGTTTTTT
few | NA | TRBJ1-1 | TRBV5-1 | CASSLVQGTEAFF | TGCGCCAGCAGCTTGGTACAGGGAACTGAAGCTTTCTTT
few | NA | TRBJ1-1 | TRBV5-1 | CASSWEPQGLNTEAFF | TGCGCCAGCAGCTGGGAGCCACAGGGACTGAACACTGAAGCTTTCTTT